Listed below are T cell receptor beta chains from one sample, sequenced in a study of radiotherapy plus CTLA-4 blockade in lung cancer. Profiling relied on immunoSEQ multiplex PCR, and the TCRdb table lists in-frame clones only, not all of them. The sample lists about 98,000 clones, 80% to 90% seen once, with 4.5% to 6% in the top ten. This specimen consisted of peripheral blood, obtained from a patient treated with radiotherapy plus ipilimumab. The receptors were gathered from a human donor with non-small cell lung cancer that progressed on radiotherapy plus ipilimumab. Both conserved end residues are part of each CDR3. D genes are given only for firm matches. Some rows have no size entry. The others give once, few or many, or a class for an expanded clone.

D gene | J gene | clone size | V gene | CDR3 DNA | CDR3 protein
NA | TRBJ2-1 | NA | TRBV19 | TGTGCCAGCAAAGGAGGGGGTCTAGAGGGGCAGTTCTTC | CASKGGGLEGQFF
NA | TRBJ2-7 | NA | TRBV6-5 | TGTGCCAGCAGTTACAGTAGCGCCCCTCCCTACGAGCAGTACTTC | CASSYSSAPPYEQYF
NA | TRBJ2-3 | NA | TRBV5-1 | TGCGCCAGCAGCCCCCGAACAGTCCTAAATACAGATACGCAGTATTTT | CASSPRTVLNTDTQYF
NA | TRBJ2-7 | few | TRBV7-9 | TGTGCCAGCAGCCATACCCGGCCCGAGGGGGGAGAGCAGTACTTC | CASSHTRPEGGEQYF
NA | TRBJ2-1 | once | TRBV18 | TGTGCCAGCTCACCTGACAGTTACTACAATGAGCAGTTCTTC | CASSPDSYYNEQFF
NA | TRBJ1-3 | NA | TRBV18 | TGTGCCAGCTCACCACAACAGGAGGGAAACACCATATATTTT | CASSPQQEGNTIYF
TRBD1 | TRBJ2-7 | NA | TRBV6-6 | TGTGCCAGCAGTTTTCTTGGACAGGGGGCCTACGAGCAGTACTTC | CASSFLGQGAYEQYF
TRBD1 | TRBJ2-5 | NA | TRBV5-1 | TGCGCCAGCAGCCCTAAACAGGGGCCAGAGACCCAGTACTTC | CASSPKQGPETQYF
NA | TRBJ2-1 | NA | TRBV6-1 | TGTGCCAGCAGTTATGAGCAGTTCTTC | CASSYEQFF
TRBD1 | TRBJ2-2 | NA | TRBV4-2 | TGTGCCAGCAGCCTCAAACAGGGGGGTAGCACCGGGGAGCTGTTTTTT | CASSLKQGGSTGELFF
NA | TRBJ2-7 | NA | TRBV11-2 | TGTGCCAGCAGGGTACGGGACCTACCCTACGAGCAGTACTTC | CASRVRDLPYEQYF
NA | TRBJ1-5 | few | TRBV4-1 | TGCGCCAGCAGCACCCGCGAAGGGGATAATCAGCCCCAGCATTTT | CASSTREGDNQPQHF
NA | TRBJ1-1 | NA | TRBV27 | TGTGCCAGCAGTCCTGGGTTTGCGGCCATGAACACTGAAGCTTTCTTT | CASSPGFAAMNTEAFF
NA | TRBJ2-7 | NA | TRBV6-1 | TGTGCCTCTTGGACGCCGGGCTACGAGCAGTACTTC | CASWTPGYEQYF
TRBD2 | TRBJ2-1 | once | TRBV19 | TGTGCCAGTAGCCGAAGGACTAGCGGAGGTTCCTACAATGAGCAGTTCTTC | CASSRRTSGGSYNEQFF
TRBD1 | TRBJ2-1 | NA | TRBV5-4 | TGTGCCAGCAGCCGGGACAGGGCCTACAATGAGCAGTTCTTC | CASSRDRAYNEQFF
NA | TRBJ1-1 | NA | TRBV6-6 | TGTGCCAGCAGCCCAATGGGGAACACTGAAGCTTTCTTT | CASSPMGNTEAFF
NA | TRBJ2-4 | NA | TRBV5-4 | TGTGCCAGCAGCCCGACTGGGGCCCAGGGAAACATTCAGTACTTC | CASSPTGAQGNIQYF
NA | TRBJ1-2 | NA | TRBV5-4 | TGTGCCAGCAGCTGGGCAGGGACCCCGACTTATTTTTATGGCTACACCTTC | CASSWAGTPTYFYGYTF
TRBD1 | TRBJ2-3 | NA | TRBV27 | TGTGCCAGCAGACAGGGGGCAGAAGATACGCAGTATTTT | CASRQGAEDTQYF
NA | TRBJ2-3 | NA | TRBV5-1 | TGCGCCAGCAGCTTGGTGGGCACAGATACGCAGTATTTT | CASSLVGTDTQYF
TRBD2 | TRBJ2-2 | NA | TRBV30 | TGTGCCTGGATCGGGACTAGCGGAGTTACCGGGGAGCTGTTTTTT | CAWIGTSGVTGELFF
TRBD1 | TRBJ1-1 | NA | TRBV19 | TGTGCCAGTAGTACCAGCGACAGGGCCAACACTGAAGCTTTCTTT | CASSTSDRANTEAFF
TRBD1 | TRBJ1-1 | NA | TRBV12-5 | TGTGCTAGTGGTCTGGGACAGTCGAACACTGAAGCTTTCTTT | CASGLGQSNTEAFF
NA | TRBJ1-1 | NA | TRBV29-1 | TGCAGCGTTGAGGGGGGCAGACGCTCCTCCACTGAAGCTTTCTTT | CSVEGGRRSSTEAFF
NA | TRBJ1-4 | NA | TRBV6-5 | TGTGCCAGCAGTTTTGTACAGGGACGTGAAAAACTGTTTTTT | CASSFVQGREKLFF
TRBD1 | TRBJ2-6 | NA | TRBV5-4 | TGTGCCAGCAGGCCAGGGGGCCCTGGGGCCAACGTCCTGACTTTC | CASRPGGPGANVLTF
NA | TRBJ1-1 | NA | TRBV19 | TGTGCCAGTAGTGTTAAACCGGACACTGAAGCTTTCTTT | CASSVKPDTEAFF
TRBD2 | TRBJ2-1 | NA | TRBV5-1 | TGCGCCAGCAGCTCCCGCGGGACTAGCGGGAGGGCAAATGAGCAGTTCTTC | CASSSRGTSGRANEQFF
TRBD1 | TRBJ2-7 | NA | TRBV28 | TGTGCCAGCACCACGGGACAGGAAAACGAGCAGTACTTC | CASTTGQENEQYF
TRBD1 | TRBJ2-7 | NA | TRBV11-1 | TGTGCCAGCAGCTGGAGACAGGGGGGCTCCTACGAGCAGTACTTC | CASSWRQGGSYEQYF
NA | TRBJ2-7 | once | TRBV27 | TGTGCCAGCGCCCCCTTGCGAACCTACGAGCAGTACTTC | CASAPLRTYEQYF
TRBD2 | TRBJ2-5 | NA | TRBV19 | TGTGCCAGTCGGTCAGGGTCTAGCGGCCAAGAGACCCAGTACTTC | CASRSGSSGQETQYF
NA | TRBJ1-1 | once | TRBV10-2 | TGCGCCAGCACGTTGACCGGATTCAACGTGGCTGAAGCTTTCTTT | CASTLTGFNVAEAFF
NA | TRBJ2-2 | NA | TRBV9 | TGTGCCAGCAGCGTATCGGCAGCGGCGAACACCGGGGAGCTGTTTTTT | CASSVSAAANTGELFF
TRBD2 | TRBJ2-1 | NA | TRBV7-9 | TGTGCCAGCAGCTTAGTTATGGCGGGAGTGAATTACAATGAGCAGTTCTTC | CASSLVMAGVNYNEQFF
TRBD1 | TRBJ1-2 | NA | TRBV6-6 | TGTGCCAGCAGTTCGACAGGGGTAGACTATGGCTACACCTTC | CASSSTGVDYGYTF
NA | TRBJ2-2 | NA | TRBV6-5 | TGTGCCAGCAGTTACATGGGAGCGAACACCGGGGAGCTGTTTTTT | CASSYMGANTGELFF
TRBD1 | TRBJ1-1 | NA | TRBV19 | TGTGCCAGTAGTAGGGACAGGGCCTCTGAAGCTTTCTTT | CASSRDRASEAFF
NA | TRBJ1-1 | NA | TRBV30 | TGTGCCTGGAGCATGAACACTGAAGCTTTCTTT | CAWSMNTEAFF
NA | TRBJ1-3 | NA | TRBV11-2 | TGTGCCAGCAGCTTGTCTGGGGGCCCTGGTCACACCATATATTTT | CASSLSGGPGHTIYF
NA | TRBJ2-1 | NA | TRBV15 | TGTGCCACCAGCAGAGTCCGAAACAATGAGCAGTTCTTC | CATSRVRNNEQFF
TRBD1 | TRBJ1-6 | NA | TRBV15 | TGTGCCACAGGGGACAGGCATGGTTCACCCCTCCACTTT | CATGDRHGSPLHF
NA | TRBJ1-1 | NA | TRBV27 | TGTGCCAGCAGTCCCCCCGGGGTGAACACTGAAGCTTTCTTT | CASSPPGVNTEAFF
NA | TRBJ2-1 | NA | TRBV5-6 | TGTGCCAGCAGCTTGCTGGCCCCCGGAGTCAATGAGCAGTTCTTC | CASSLLAPGVNEQFF
TRBD2 | TRBJ2-3 | NA | TRBV5-1 | TGCGCCAGCAGCCTAATATCCGGGACTAGCGGGAGTAGGCCAGATACGCAGTATTTT | CASSLISGTSGSRPDTQYF